This record covers a single TCR beta chain. It lacks a known antigen. Base qualities are not recorded, but no much larger clone differs from it by a single base. The data are from a study of control samples from healthy donors and cancer patients (dated by TCRdb to about 2020). V is clipped by 3 bases and J by 1 base, and the sequence between their germline boundaries is 14 bases long. The CDR3 starts with the cysteine, ends with the phenylalanine, and has 16 residues. Of the read, only the CDR3 DNA is kept; its 48 bases are in frame from base 1. Looking up the germline V gene yields CDR1 KGHSH and CDR2 LQKENI. Libraries were made using the immunoSEQ multiplex PCR assay. Sourced from immuneACCESS, this table was stored by TCRdb with only in-frame sequences that have V and J called. A share of the clones is absent; for the studies checked, an unresolved V gene accounts for under half, and the remainder has no known explanation. The sample yields roughly 100,000 clones; 92% were counted once. In total, the top ten clones hold roughly 2.5% of the sample.

This TCR derives from a woman aged 18-29 years in good health. The chain employs TRBV18 and TRBJ2-3, with no confidently assigned D gene. Input material: blood. The CDR3 region: CASSPTTQARTDTQYF. The DNA sequence is as follows: TGTGCCAGCTCACCCACGACTCAGGCCCGCACAGATACGCAGTATTTT.